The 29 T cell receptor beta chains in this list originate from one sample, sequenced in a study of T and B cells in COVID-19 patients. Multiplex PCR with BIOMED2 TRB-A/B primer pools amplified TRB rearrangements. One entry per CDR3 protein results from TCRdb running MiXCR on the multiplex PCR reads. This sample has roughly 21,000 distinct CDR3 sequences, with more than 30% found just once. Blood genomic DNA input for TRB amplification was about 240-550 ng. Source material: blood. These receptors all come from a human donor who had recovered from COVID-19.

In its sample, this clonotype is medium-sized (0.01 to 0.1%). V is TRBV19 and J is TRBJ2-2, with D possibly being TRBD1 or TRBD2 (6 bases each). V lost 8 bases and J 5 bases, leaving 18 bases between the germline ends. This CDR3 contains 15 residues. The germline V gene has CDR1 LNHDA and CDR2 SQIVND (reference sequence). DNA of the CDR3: TGTGCCAGTGGGATGGGGGGCAGAGGAACCGGGGAGCTGTTTTTT. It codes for CASGMGGRGTGELFF.

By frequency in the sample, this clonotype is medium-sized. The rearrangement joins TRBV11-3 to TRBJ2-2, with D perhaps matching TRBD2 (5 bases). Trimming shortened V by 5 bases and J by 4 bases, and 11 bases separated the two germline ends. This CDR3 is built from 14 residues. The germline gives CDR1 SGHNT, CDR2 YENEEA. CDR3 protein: CASSPHEGTGELFF. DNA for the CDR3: TGTGCCAGCAGCCCCCATGAGGGCACCGGGGAGCTGTTTTTT.

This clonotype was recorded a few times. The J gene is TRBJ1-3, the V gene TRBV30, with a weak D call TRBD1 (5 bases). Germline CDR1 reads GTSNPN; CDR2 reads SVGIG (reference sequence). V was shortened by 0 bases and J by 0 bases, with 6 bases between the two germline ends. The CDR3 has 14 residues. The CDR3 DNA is TGTGCCTGGAGTGTGGGGACCTCTGGAAACACCATATATTTT. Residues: CAWSVGTSGNTIYF.

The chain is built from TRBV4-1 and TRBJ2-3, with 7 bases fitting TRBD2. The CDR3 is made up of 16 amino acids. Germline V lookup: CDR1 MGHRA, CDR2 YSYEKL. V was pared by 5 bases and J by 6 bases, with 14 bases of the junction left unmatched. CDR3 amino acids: CASSFKGAGSRDTQYF. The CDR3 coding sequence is TGCGCCAGCAGCTTCAAAGGAGCGGGGAGCCGGGATACGCAGTATTTT.

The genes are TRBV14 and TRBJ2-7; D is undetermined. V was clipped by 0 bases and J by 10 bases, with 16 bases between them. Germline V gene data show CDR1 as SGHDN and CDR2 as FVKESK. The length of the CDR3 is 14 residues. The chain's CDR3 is CASSQDLLPDLQYF. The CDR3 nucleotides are TGTGCCAGCAGCCAAGATTTACTACCCGACCTTCAGTACTTC. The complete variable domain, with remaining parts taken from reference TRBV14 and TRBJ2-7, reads EAGVTQFPSHSVIEKGQTVTLRCDPISGHDNLYWYRRVMGKEIKFLLHFVKESKQDESGMPNNRFLAERTGGTYSTLKVQPAELEDSGVYFCASSQDLLPDLQYFGPGTRLTVT.

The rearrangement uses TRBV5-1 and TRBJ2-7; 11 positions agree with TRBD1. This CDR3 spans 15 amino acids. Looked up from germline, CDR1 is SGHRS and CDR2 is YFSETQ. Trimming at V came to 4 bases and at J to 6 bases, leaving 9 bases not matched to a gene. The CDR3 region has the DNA TGCGCCAGCAGCCCTAACACCGGGACAGGGGGCGAGCAGTACTTC. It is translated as CASSPNTGTGGEQYF.

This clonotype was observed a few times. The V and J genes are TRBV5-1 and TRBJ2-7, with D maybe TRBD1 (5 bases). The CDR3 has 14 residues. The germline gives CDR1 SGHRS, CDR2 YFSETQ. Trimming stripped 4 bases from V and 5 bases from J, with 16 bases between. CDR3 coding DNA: TGCGCCAGCAGCCCAAGGGGCGCATCCCACGAGCAGTACTTC. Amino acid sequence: CASSPRGASHEQYF. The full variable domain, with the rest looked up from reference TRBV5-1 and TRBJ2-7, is KAGVTQTPRYLIKTRGQQVTLSCSPISGHRSVSWYQQTPGQGLQFLFEYFSETQRNKGNFPGRFSGRQFSNSRSEMNVSTLELGDSALYLCASSPRGASHEQYFGPGTRLTVT.

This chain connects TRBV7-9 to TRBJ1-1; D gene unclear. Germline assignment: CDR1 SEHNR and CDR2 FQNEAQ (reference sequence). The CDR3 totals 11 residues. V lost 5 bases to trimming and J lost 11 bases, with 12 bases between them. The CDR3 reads CASSRQGEAFF. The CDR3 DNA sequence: TGTGCCAGCAGCCGGCAAGGCGAGGCTTTCTTT.

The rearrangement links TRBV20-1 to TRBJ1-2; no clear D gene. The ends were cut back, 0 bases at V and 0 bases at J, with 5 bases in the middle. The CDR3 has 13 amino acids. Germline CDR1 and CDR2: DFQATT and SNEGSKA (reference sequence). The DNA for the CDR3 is TGCAGTGCTAGAGACACAGCTAACTATGGCTACACCTTC. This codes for CSARDTANYGYTF.

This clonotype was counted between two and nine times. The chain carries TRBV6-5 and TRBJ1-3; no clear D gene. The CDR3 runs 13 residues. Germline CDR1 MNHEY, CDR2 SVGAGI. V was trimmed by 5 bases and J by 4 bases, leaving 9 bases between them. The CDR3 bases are TGTGCCAGCAGTGAACACCGAGGAAACACCATATATTTT. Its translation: CASSEHRGNTIYF.

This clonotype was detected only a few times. CDR3 sequence (DNA): TGTGCCAGTACCACCAAGGGGGCCTCTGGAAACACCATATATTTT. Protein: CASTTKGASGNTIYF. The chain employs TRBV19 and TRBJ1-3; 7 nucleotides match TRBD1. The V segment lost 7 bases and the J segment 0 bases; nucleotides outside the gene matches: 6. This CDR3 region has 15 residues. Looked up from germline, CDR1 is LNHDA and CDR2 is SQIVND (reference sequence).

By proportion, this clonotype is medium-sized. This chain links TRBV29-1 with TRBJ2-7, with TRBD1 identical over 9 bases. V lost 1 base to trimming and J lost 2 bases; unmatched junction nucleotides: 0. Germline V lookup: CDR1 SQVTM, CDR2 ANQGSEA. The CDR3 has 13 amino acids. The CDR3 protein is CSVEGTGAYEQYF. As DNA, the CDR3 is TGCAGCGTTGAAGGGACAGGGGCCTACGAGCAGTACTTC.

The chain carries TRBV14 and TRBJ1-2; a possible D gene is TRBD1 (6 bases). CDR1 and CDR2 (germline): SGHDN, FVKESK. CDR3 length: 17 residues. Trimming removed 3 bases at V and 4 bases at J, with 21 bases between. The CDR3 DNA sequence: TGTGCCAGCAGCCACCCCGCGGGTGGGGACACGTTCTATGGCTACACCTTC. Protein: CASSHPAGGDTFYGYTF. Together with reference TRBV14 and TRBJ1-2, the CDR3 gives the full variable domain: EAGVTQFPSHSVIEKGQTVTLRCDPISGHDNLYWYRRVMGKEIKFLLHFVKESKQDESGMPNNRFLAERTGGTYSTLKVQPAELEDSGVYFCASSHPAGGDTFYGYTFGSGTRLTVV.

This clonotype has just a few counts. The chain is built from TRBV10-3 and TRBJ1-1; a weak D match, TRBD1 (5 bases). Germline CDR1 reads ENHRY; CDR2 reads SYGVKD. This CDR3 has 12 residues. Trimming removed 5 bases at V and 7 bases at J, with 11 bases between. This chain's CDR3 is CAISRDLIEAFF. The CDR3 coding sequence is TGTGCCATCAGTCGGGACCTTATTGAAGCTTTCTTT.

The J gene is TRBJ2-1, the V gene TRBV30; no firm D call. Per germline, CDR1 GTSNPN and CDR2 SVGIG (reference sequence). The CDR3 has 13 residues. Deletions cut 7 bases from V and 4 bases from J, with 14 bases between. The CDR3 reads CASNMGMYNEQFF. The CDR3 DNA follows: TGTGCCTCTAACATGGGCATGTACAATGAGCAGTTCTTC.

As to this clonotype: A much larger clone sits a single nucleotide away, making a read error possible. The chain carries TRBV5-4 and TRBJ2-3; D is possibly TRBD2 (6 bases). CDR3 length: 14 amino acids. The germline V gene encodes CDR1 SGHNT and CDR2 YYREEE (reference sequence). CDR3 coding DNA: TGTGCCAGCAGCTTGGCTAGCGTCACAGATATGCAGTATTTT. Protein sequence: CASSLASVTDMQYF.

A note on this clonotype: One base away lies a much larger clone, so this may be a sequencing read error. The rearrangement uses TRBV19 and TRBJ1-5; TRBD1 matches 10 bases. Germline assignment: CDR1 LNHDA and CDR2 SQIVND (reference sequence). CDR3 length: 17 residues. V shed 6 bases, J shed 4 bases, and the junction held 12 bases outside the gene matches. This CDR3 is CASSDPGRGQGNQPQHF. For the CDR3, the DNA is TGTGCCAGTAGCGACCCCGGCCGGGGACAGGGGAATCAGCCCCAGCATTTT. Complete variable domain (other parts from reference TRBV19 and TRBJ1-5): DGGITQSPKYLFRKEGQNVTLSCEQNLNHDAMYWYRQDPGQGLRLIYYSQIVNDFQKGDIAEGYSVSREKKESFPLTVTSAQKNPTAFYLCASSDPGRGQGNQPQHFGDGTRLSIL.

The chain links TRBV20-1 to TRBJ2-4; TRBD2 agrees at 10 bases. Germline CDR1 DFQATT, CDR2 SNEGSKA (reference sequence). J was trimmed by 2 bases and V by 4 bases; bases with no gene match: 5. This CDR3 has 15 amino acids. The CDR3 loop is CSAITSGVSKNIQYF. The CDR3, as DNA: TGCAGTGCTATAACTAGCGGGGTATCCAAAAACATTCAGTACTTC.

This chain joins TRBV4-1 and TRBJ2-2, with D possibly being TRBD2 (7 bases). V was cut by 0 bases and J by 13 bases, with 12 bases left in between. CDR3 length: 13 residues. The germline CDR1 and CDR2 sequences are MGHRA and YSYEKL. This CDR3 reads CASSQERGAWLFF. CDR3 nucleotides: TGCGCCAGCAGCCAAGAACGGGGGGCCTGGCTGTTTTTT.

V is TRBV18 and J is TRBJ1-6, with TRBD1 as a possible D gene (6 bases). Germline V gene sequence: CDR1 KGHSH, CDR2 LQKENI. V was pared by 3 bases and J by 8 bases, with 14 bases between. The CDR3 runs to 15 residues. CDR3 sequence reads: CASSPQGGGDSPLHF. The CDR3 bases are TGTGCCAGCTCACCGCAGGGAGGGGGGGATTCACCCCTCCACTTT. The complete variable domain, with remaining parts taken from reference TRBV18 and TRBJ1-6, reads NAGVMQNPRHLVRRRGQEARLRCSPMKGHSHVYWYRQLPEEGLKFMVYLQKENIIDESGMPKERFSAEFPKEGPSILRIQQVVRGDSAAYFCASSPQGGGDSPLHFGNGTRLTVT.

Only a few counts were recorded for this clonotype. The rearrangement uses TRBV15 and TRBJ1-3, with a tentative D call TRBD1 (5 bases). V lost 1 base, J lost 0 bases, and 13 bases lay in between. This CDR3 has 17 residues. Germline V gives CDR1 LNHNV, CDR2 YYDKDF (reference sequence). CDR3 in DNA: TGTGCCACCAGCAGAGCCGGTGGGAGGGGCTCTGGAAACACCATATATTTT. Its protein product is CATSRAGGRGSGNTIYF.

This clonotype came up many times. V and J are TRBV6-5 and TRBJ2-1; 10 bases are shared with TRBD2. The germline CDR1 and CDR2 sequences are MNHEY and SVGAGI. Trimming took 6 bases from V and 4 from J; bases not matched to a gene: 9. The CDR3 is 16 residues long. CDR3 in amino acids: CASRPWEAGGYNEQFF. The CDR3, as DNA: TGTGCCAGCAGGCCCTGGGAAGCGGGGGGGTACAATGAGCAGTTCTTC.

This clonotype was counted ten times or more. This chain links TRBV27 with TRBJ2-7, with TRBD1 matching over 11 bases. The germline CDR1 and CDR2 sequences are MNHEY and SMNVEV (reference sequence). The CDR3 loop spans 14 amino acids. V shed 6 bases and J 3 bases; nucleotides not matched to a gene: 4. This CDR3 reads CASRRGQGVYEQYF. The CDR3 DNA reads TGTGCCAGCAGAAGGGGACAGGGGGTCTACGAGCAGTACTTC.

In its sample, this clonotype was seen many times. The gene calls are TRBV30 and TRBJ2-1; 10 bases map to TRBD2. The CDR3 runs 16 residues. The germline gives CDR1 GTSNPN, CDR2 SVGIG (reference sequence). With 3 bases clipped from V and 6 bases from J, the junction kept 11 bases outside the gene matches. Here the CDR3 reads CAWSGIAGGKFNEQFF. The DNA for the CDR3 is TGTGCCTGGAGCGGAATAGCGGGGGGAAAGTTCAATGAGCAGTTCTTC.

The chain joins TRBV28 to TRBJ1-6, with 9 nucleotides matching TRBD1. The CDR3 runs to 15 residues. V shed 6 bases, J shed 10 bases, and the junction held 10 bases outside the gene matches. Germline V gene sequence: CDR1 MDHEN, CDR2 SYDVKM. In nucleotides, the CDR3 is TGTGCCAGCAGGGCGGCGGGACAGGGACTCTCACCCCTCCACTTT. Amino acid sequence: CASRAAGQGLSPLHF.

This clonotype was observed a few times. The CDR3 DNA is TGTGCCAGCAGCCCCGACTCTGGGGCCAACGTCCTGACTTTC. This translates into CASSPDSGANVLTF. The chain employs TRBV5-4 and TRBJ2-6; D ambiguous. In germline, CDR1 is SGHNT, CDR2 YYREEE (reference sequence). Trimming removed 4 bases from V and 0 bases from J, with 5 bases in between. The CDR3 runs 14 residues.

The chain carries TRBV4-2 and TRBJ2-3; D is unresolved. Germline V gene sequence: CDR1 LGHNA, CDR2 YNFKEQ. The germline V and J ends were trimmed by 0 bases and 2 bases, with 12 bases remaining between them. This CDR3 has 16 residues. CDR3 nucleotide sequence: TGTGCCAGCAGCCAAGATTGGCGGCAGACCACAGATACGCAGTATTTT. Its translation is CASSQDWRQTTDTQYF.

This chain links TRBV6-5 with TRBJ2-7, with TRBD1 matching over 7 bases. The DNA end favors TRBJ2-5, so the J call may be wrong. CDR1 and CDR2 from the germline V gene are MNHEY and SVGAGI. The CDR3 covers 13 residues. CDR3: CASSRGIQETQYF. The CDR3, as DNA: TGTGCCAGTTCCAGGGGGATACAAGAGACCCAGTACTTC.

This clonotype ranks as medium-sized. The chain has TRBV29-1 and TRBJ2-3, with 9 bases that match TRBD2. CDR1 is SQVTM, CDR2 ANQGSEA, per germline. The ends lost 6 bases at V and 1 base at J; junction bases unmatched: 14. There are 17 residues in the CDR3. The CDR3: CSVRPGRGGPGTDTQYF. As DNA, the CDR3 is TGCAGCGTCCGCCCGGGGCGGGGGGGCCCGGGCACAGATACGCAGTATTTT.